This T cell receptor (beta chain) was sequenced during a study of T cells expressing NK-cell markers. Germline V gene sequence: CDR1 MGHRA, CDR2 YSYEKL. The CDR3 contains 16 residues. TCRdb reanalyzed the 5' RACE reads, giving one entry per CDR3 protein sequence and no DNA. The specimen's table records around 280,000 distinct CDR3 sequences. The V call is TRBV4-1, the J call TRBJ1-2; TCRdb indicates TRBD1, and absent DNA this call remains unverified. Sequencing input: blood T cells: a sorted CD56 or NKG2C T cell subset, CD4+ or CD8+ T cells, or bulk PBMC T cells (not recorded which). The origin of this receptor is a man aged 18-30 years in good health. The CDR3 reads CASSQAGTVPDYGYTF.